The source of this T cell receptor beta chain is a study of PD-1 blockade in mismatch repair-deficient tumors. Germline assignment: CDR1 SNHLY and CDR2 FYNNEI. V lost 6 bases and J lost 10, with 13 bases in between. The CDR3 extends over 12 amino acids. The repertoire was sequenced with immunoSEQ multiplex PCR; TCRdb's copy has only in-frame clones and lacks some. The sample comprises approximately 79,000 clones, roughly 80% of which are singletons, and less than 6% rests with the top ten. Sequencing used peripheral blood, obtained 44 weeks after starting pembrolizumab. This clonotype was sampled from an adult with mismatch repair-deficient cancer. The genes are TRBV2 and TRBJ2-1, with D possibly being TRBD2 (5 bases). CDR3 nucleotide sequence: TGTGCCAGCAGCGAGGAGCGAGGGGAGCAGTTCTTC. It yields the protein CASSEERGEQFF.